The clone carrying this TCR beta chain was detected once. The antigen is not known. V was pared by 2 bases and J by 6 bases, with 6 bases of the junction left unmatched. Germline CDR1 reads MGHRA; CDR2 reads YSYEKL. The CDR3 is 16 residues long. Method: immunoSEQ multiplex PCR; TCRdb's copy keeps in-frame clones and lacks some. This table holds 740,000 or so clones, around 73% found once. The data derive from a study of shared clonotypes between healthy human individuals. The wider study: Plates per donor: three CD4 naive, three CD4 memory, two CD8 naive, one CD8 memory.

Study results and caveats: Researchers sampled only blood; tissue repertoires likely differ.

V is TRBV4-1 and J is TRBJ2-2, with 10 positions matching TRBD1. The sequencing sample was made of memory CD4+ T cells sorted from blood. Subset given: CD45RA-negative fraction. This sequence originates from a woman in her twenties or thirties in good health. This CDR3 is CASSQKDRGDAGELFF. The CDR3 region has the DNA TGCGCCAGCAGCCAAAAGGACAGGGGGGACGCCGGGGAGCTGTTTTTT.